A single sample is the source of the 31 T cell receptor beta chains below, sequenced in a study of somatic mutations in cytotoxic T cells in rheumatoid arthritis. The method was immunoSEQ multiplex PCR; TCRdb's version includes in-frame clones alone and lacks a portion of them. Here the sample spans 23,000 or so clones, more than 80% being singletons. The sample taken for sequencing was CD8+ T cells sorted from blood. The receptors stem from an adult with rheumatoid arthritis.

This rearrangement joins TRBV4-1 to TRBJ1-2; D gene unclear. The length of the CDR3 is 14 residues. The V and J ends lost 3 bases and 4 bases respectively, with 12 bases between them. The germline gives CDR1 MGHRA, CDR2 YSYEKL. The CDR3 sequence is CASSQLTISYGYTF. Here the CDR3 DNA reads TGCGCCAGCAGCCAGTTGACAATTTCCTATGGCTACACCTTC.

This chain uses TRBV2 with TRBJ1-1; no firm D call. V dropped 2 bases and J dropped 1 base, with 17 bases sitting between them. The CDR3 has 17 residues. The germline V gene has CDR1 SNHLY and CDR2 FYNNEI. CDR3 sequence: CASSETSGSYANTEAFF. The CDR3 DNA sequence: TGTGCCAGCAGTGAAACGTCCGGCAGTTATGCGAACACTGAAGCTTTCTTT.

The rearrangement joins TRBV4-3 to TRBJ1-4; 7 bases match TRBD1. The V gene's germline CDR1 is LGHNA and CDR2 YSLEER. The length of the CDR3 is 15 residues. With V trimmed by 2 bases and J by 6 bases, 6 bases remained unmatched. In nucleotides, the CDR3 is TGCGCCAGCAGCCAATTGACAGGGAAATATGAAAAACTGTTTTTT. Translating it yields CASSQLTGKYEKLFF.

The V and J genes are TRBV25-1 and TRBJ1-2; 7 positions match TRBD1. The CDR3 extends over 13 amino acids. V dropped 8 bases and J dropped 7; count of bases not matched to a gene: 10. Germline V lookup: CDR1 MGHDK, CDR2 SYGVNS. Here the CDR3 DNA reads TGTGCCAGCGGGGAGGGGGCAGGAGGTGGCTACACCTTC. Protein: CASGEGAGGGYTF.

The chain joins TRBV6-5 to TRBJ1-1; TRBD1 might be the D (5 bases). With 7 bases removed from V and 3 bases from J, the gap between germline ends came to 15 bases. Germline lookup yields CDR1 MNHEY and CDR2 SVGAGI. This CDR3 spans 14 amino acids. The CDR3 bases are TGTGCCAGCACCCCGGGAGGGGAAGACACTGAAGCTTTCTTT. It yields the protein CASTPGGEDTEAFF.

The gene calls are TRBV18 and TRBJ2-1; weak D call: TRBD1 (10 bases). V was shortened by 2 bases and J by 6 bases, with 29 bases between the two germline ends. The CDR3 is 20 residues long. The germline CDR1 and CDR2 sequences are KGHSH and LQKENI. This CDR3 is CASSPWTGGPWVAGVNEQFF. The DNA for the CDR3 is TGTGCCAGCTCACCATGGACAGGGGGACCATGGGTAGCGGGGGTCAATGAGCAGTTCTTC. Based on the CDR3 plus reference TRBV18 and TRBJ2-1, the full variable domain is NAGVMQNPRHLVRRRGQEARLRCSPMKGHSHVYWYRQLPEEGLKFMVYLQKENIIDESGMPKERFSAEFPKEGPSILRIQQVVRGDSAAYFCASSPWTGGPWVAGVNEQFFGPGTRLTVL.

This clone was observed a few times. The gene calls are TRBV11-2 and TRBJ1-3, with D possibly matching TRBD1 (5 bases). Germline loops: CDR1 SGHAT, CDR2 FQNNGV. The CDR3 is made up of 15 amino acids. The V end lost 0 bases, the J end lost 2 bases, and 8 bases lay between the germline ends. CDR3 coding DNA: TGTGCCAGCAGCTTAGAGGGGCTTGCTGGAAACACCATATATTTT. Translation: CASSLEGLAGNTIYF.

This clone was seen only once. The gene calls are TRBV29-1 and TRBJ2-6; TRBD2 is a possible D gene (6 bases). V lost 8 bases and J 1 base, leaving 12 bases between the germline ends. Germline lookup yields CDR1 SQVTM and CDR2 ANQGSEA. CDR3 length: 14 residues. Here the CDR3 reads CSIALASGANVLTF. Here the CDR3 DNA reads TGCAGCATCGCACTAGCATCTGGGGCCAACGTCCTGACTTTC.

The V and J genes are TRBV9 and TRBJ1-5; D perhaps matches TRBD1 (6 bases). CDR3 length: 17 amino acids. Germline CDR1 and CDR2: SGDLS and YYNGEE. V lost 3 bases and J lost 0, with 16 bases in between. This chain's CDR3 is CASSAGKGTNSNQPQHF. The CDR3 coding sequence is TGTGCCAGCAGCGCCGGGAAAGGGACAAATAGCAATCAGCCCCAGCATTTT.

A single count supports this clone. The chain is built from TRBV5-1 and TRBJ2-5, with no clear D. The germline CDR1 and CDR2 sequences are SGHRS and YFSETQ. This CDR3 is 16 amino acids long. V was trimmed by 0 bases and J by 5 bases, leaving 17 bases between them. CDR3 protein: CASSLEWAAPSETQYF. CDR3 DNA sequence: TGCGCCAGCAGCTTGGAGTGGGCAGCTCCGAGCGAGACCCAGTACTTC.

This clone occurred a few times. The chain links TRBV2 to TRBJ1-2; D is uncertain. Per germline, CDR1 SNHLY and CDR2 FYNNEI. The V gene lost 4 bases and the J gene lost 3 bases, with 15 bases spanning the gap. The CDR3 totals 15 residues. The CDR3: CASSVAGGLDYGYTF. The CDR3 DNA is TGTGCCAGCAGTGTCGCAGGAGGTTTAGACTATGGCTACACCTTC.

The chain has TRBV7-6 and TRBJ1-2; D might be TRBD1 (5 bases). Looked up from germline, CDR1 is SGHVS and CDR2 is FNYEAQ. With 5 bases removed from V and 4 bases from J, the gap between germline ends came to 23 bases. The CDR3 has 17 amino acids. The CDR3 here is CASSPRGAHEGVYGYTF. CDR3 nucleotides: TGTGCCAGCAGCCCAAGGGGCGCCCATGAAGGTGTCTATGGCTACACCTTC.

This chain connects TRBV19 to TRBJ2-7, with D possibly TRBD1 on 5 matching bases. The CDR3 length is 13 residues. The germline V and J ends were trimmed by 4 bases and 6 bases, with 13 bases remaining between them. Germline assignment: CDR1 LNHDA and CDR2 SQIVND (reference sequence). The CDR3 is CASSTLLRGEQYF. CDR3 coding DNA: TGTGCCAGTAGTACCTTGCTAAGGGGCGAGCAGTACTTC. Supplemented by reference TRBV19 and TRBJ2-7, the full variable domain reads DGGITQSPKYLFRKEGQNVTLSCEQNLNHDAMYWYRQDPGQGLRLIYYSQIVNDFQKGDIAEGYSVSREKKESFPLTVTSAQKNPTAFYLCASSTLLRGEQYFGPGTRLTVT.

The rearrangement uses TRBV2 and TRBJ1-5; D is undetermined. Trimming pared 7 bases from V and 0 bases from J, leaving 25 bases between. The length of the CDR3 is 19 residues. The germline gives CDR1 SNHLY, CDR2 FYNNEI. This chain's CDR3 is CASTKDAETRTFSNQPQHF. In nucleotides, the CDR3 is TGTGCCAGCACCAAGGATGCAGAGACTCGGACTTTTAGCAATCAGCCCCAGCATTTT.

The chain carries TRBV5-6 and TRBJ1-3; D is unclear. This CDR3 comprises 13 residues. With 1 base removed from V and 4 bases from J, the gap between germline ends came to 6 bases. Germline CDR1 and CDR2: SGHDT and YYEEEE. This CDR3 is CASSLLEGNTIYF. The DNA for the CDR3 is TGTGCCAGCAGCTTGTTGGAGGGAAACACCATATATTTT.

The chain combines TRBV7-2 with TRBJ1-4, with a possible D match to TRBD1 (6 bases). The CDR3 runs to 16 residues. CDR1 SGHTA and CDR2 FQGNSA come from the germline V gene. The V gene lost 4 bases and the J gene lost 0 bases, with 12 bases spanning the gap. The CDR3 region is CASSSRRGATNEKLFF. CDR3 DNA: TGTGCCAGCAGCTCCCGAAGGGGGGCAACTAATGAAAAACTGTTTTTT.

This chain uses TRBV10-3 with TRBJ2-5; 9 bases match TRBD1. CDR1 is ENHRY, CDR2 SYGVKD, per germline. The CDR3 has 16 amino acids. With V trimmed by 5 bases and J by 2 bases, 9 bases remained unmatched. CDR3 amino acids: CAISPRTGDIQETQYF. The CDR3 nucleotides read TGTGCCATCAGTCCCAGGACAGGGGATATTCAAGAGACCCAGTACTTC.

This chain links TRBV19 with TRBJ1-5, with D unclear. Germline V gene lookup returns CDR1 LNHDA and CDR2 SQIVND (reference sequence). The CDR3 totals 15 residues. V lost 3 bases and J 1 base, leaving 10 bases between the germline ends. In DNA, the CDR3 is TGTGCCAGTAGTATCAGAGACCAAAGCAATCAGCCCCAGCATTTT. As protein: CASSIRDQSNQPQHF.

This chain uses TRBV15 with TRBJ2-6; tentatively, D is TRBD1 (5 bases). V lost 3 bases and J lost 0, with 12 bases in between. The CDR3 spans 17 residues. Germline assignment: CDR1 LNHNV and CDR2 YYDKDF (reference sequence). In nucleotides, the CDR3 is TGTGCCACCAGCAGCCAAGACAGTATCTCTGGGGCCAACGTCCTGACTTTC. This codes for CATSSQDSISGANVLTF.

This chain connects TRBV27 to TRBJ2-7; possible D gene TRBD2, 6 bases. The CDR3 is 15 residues long. V lost 8 bases to trimming and J lost 4 bases, with 21 bases between them. Germline loops: CDR1 MNHEY, CDR2 SMNVEV (reference sequence). CDR3 in DNA: TGTGCCAGCCGCCACGCGGGGTTTTCCACGTACGAGCAGTACTTC. Translated, it gives CASRHAGFSTYEQYF.

V is TRBV5-5 and J is TRBJ2-5; 8 bases map to TRBD2. The ends lost 3 bases at V and 2 bases at J; junction bases unmatched: 15. CDR1 and CDR2 from the germline V gene are SGHKS and YYEKEE (reference sequence). CDR3 length equals 18 residues. The CDR3 protein is CASSSFPRGGRPQETQYF. CDR3 coding DNA: TGTGCCAGCAGCTCCTTCCCTCGGGGGGGCCGCCCACAAGAGACCCAGTACTTC.

This clone was seen once. The chain has TRBV19 and TRBJ1-4; D gene uncertain. The germline V and J ends were trimmed by 5 bases and 6 bases, with 13 bases remaining between them. The CDR3 spans 14 residues. Per germline, CDR1 LNHDA and CDR2 SQIVND (reference sequence). In nucleotides, the CDR3 is TGTGCCAGTAGTTCCCGATCAATGTATGAAAAACTGTTTTTT. Translated: CASSSRSMYEKLFF.

V and J are TRBV7-9 and TRBJ1-3, with D possibly matching TRBD1 (5 bases). CDR1 SEHNR and CDR2 FQNEAQ come from the germline V gene (reference sequence). CDR3 length equals 15 residues. The ends were cut back, 4 bases at V and 6 bases at J, with 16 bases in the middle. CDR3 loop: CASSSPRVGENTIYF. As DNA, the CDR3 is TGTGCCAGCAGCTCCCCCAGGGTTGGGGAAAACACCATATATTTT.

V gene TRBV5-5 combines with J gene TRBJ1-3; TRBD1 matches 7 bases. This CDR3 contains 13 residues. CDR1 is SGHKS and CDR2 is YYEKEE in the germline V gene (reference sequence). V shed 4 bases, J shed 4 bases, and the junction held 2 bases outside the gene matches. This chain's CDR3 is CASSATGGNTIYF. CDR3 sequence (DNA): TGTGCCAGCAGCGCGACAGGGGGAAACACCATATATTTT.

In its sample, this clone ranks as medium-sized. The chain couples TRBV9 to TRBJ1-2; D unclear. Trimming left V 3 bases short and J 10 bases short, with 13 bases between. The CDR3 runs to 12 residues. CDR1 is SGDLS and CDR2 is YYNGEE in the germline V gene. For the CDR3, the DNA is TGTGCCAGCAGCGGCGGTCACTCTCTCTACACCTTC. This sequence encodes CASSGGHSLYTF.

J is TRBJ1-2 and V is TRBV9, with D perhaps TRBD1 (6 bases). This CDR3 contains 13 residues. The germline V gene has CDR1 SGDLS and CDR2 YYNGEE. The V end was cut by 3 bases, the J end by 4 bases, with 10 bases between. The DNA for the CDR3 is TGTGCCAGCAGCGAGGGGGGTGGCTATGGCTACACCTTC. This codes for CASSEGGGYGYTF. The full variable domain, with the rest looked up from reference TRBV9 and TRBJ1-2, is DSGVTQTPKHLITATGQRVTLRCSPRSGDLSVYWYQQSLDQGLQFLIQYYNGEERAKGNILERFSAQQFPDLHSELNLSSLELGDSALYFCASSEGGGYGYTFGSGTRLTVV.

The V gene is TRBV4-2, the J gene TRBJ2-7; 9 bases fit TRBD2. The V and J ends lost 3 bases and 3 bases, in that order; junction bases with no gene match: 9. This CDR3 contains 16 residues. Looked up from germline, CDR1 is LGHNA and CDR2 is YNFKEQ. This CDR3 is CASSHNAGGLGYEQYF. In DNA form, the CDR3 reads TGTGCCAGCAGCCATAACGCGGGGGGGCTCGGCTACGAGCAGTACTTC.

This clone appeared a few times. This chain connects TRBV10-1 to TRBJ1-6, with D tentatively TRBD1 (5 bases). The CDR3 is 16 amino acids. The V and J ends lost 0 bases and 8 bases respectively, with 14 bases between them. The germline gives CDR1 WNHNN, CDR2 SYGVQD (reference sequence). CDR3 bases: TGCGCCAGCAGTGAGTCGTTGGAGGGGCCCGATTCACCCCTCCACTTT. It specifies CASSESLEGPDSPLHF.

The chain employs TRBV5-5 and TRBJ2-1; 9 bases line up with TRBD2. The V segment lost 2 bases and the J segment 3 bases; nucleotides outside the gene matches: 6. The CDR3 loop spans 16 amino acids. CDR1 is SGHKS and CDR2 is YYEKEE in the germline V gene (reference sequence). CDR3 sequence reads: CASSFPGTSIYNEQFF. CDR3 sequence (DNA): TGTGCCAGCAGCTTCCCCGGGACTAGCATCTACAATGAGCAGTTCTTC.

V is TRBV15 and J is TRBJ1-1, with 8 bases matching TRBD1. V lost 6 bases and J lost 3; bases outside the gene matches: 3. The CDR3 totals 13 residues. Germline V gene lookup returns CDR1 LNHNV and CDR2 YYDKDF (reference sequence). The CDR3 sequence: CATRLTGDTEAFF. DNA for the CDR3: TGTGCCACCAGGCTGACAGGGGACACTGAAGCTTTCTTT. Together with reference TRBV15 and TRBJ1-1, the CDR3 gives the full variable domain: DAMVIQNPRYQVTQFGKPVTLSCSQTLNHNVMYWYQQKSSQAPKLLFHYYDKDFNNEADTPDNFQSRRPNTSFCFLDIRSPGLGDTAMYLCATRLTGDTEAFFGQGTRLTVV.

This sequence joins TRBV27 and TRBJ2-5, with 7 bases matching TRBD1. Losses at the gene ends were 6 bases for V and 5 bases for J; bases not matched to a gene: 9. This CDR3 has 14 residues. Germline CDR1 and CDR2: MNHEY and SMNVEV (reference sequence). In DNA form, the CDR3 reads TGTGCCAGCAGCTTACGAGGGGGCGGCGAGACCCAGTACTTC. The encoded protein is CASSLRGGGETQYF.